This entry lists 13 T cell receptor beta chains sequenced from one sample in a study of blood T cell repertoires in COVID-19. Here immunoSEQ multiplex PCR was the method, and the copy in TCRdb shows in-frame clones only, minus some. The sample yields around 100,000 clones, 70% to 80% seen once. Material: peripheral blood. The receptor set was obtained from a woman aged 70-85 years with acute or convalescent COVID-19.

The table lists this clone with a few counts. The chain employs TRBV6-2 or TRBV6-3 and TRBJ1-1, with a tentative D call TRBD1 (5 bases). Germline CDR1 MNHEY, CDR2 SVGEGT. The ends were cut back, 5 bases at V and 1 base at J, with 14 bases in the middle. This CDR3 contains 15 residues. The CDR3 DNA follows: TGTGCCAGCAGTCACGGGGGGGATCAGAACACTGAAGCTTTCTTT. Translation gives CASSHGGDQNTEAFF.

The J gene is TRBJ1-2, the V gene TRBV18, with D possibly being TRBD1 (5 bases). Germline CDR1 is KGHSH and CDR2 is LQKENI. Trimming removed 3 bases from V and 5 bases from J, with 22 bases in between. This CDR3 contains 17 residues. The CDR3 protein is CASSPSRDSLVGYGYTF. The CDR3 DNA follows: TGTGCCAGCTCACCTTCTCGAGACAGCCTGGTCGGGTATGGCTACACCTTC. The full variable domain, rest sourced from reference TRBV18 and TRBJ1-2, is NAGVMQNPRHLVRRRGQEARLRCSPMKGHSHVYWYRQLPEEGLKFMVYLQKENIIDESGMPKERFSAEFPKEGPSILRIQQVVRGDSAAYFCASSPSRDSLVGYGYTFGSGTRLTVV.

The rearrangement joins TRBV19 to TRBJ2-3; 9 bases map to TRBD1. CDR1 is LNHDA, CDR2 SQIVND, per germline (reference sequence). The ends lost 1 base at V and 2 bases at J; junction bases unmatched: 7. The CDR3 is 17 amino acids. CDR3 in DNA: TGTGCCAGTAGTATAGCCGGGACAGGGTTAGTCACAGATACGCAGTATTTT. Its translation is CASSIAGTGLVTDTQYF.

The rearrangement joins TRBV6-2 or TRBV6-3 to TRBJ2-1; 9 bases fit TRBD2. This CDR3 is 18 amino acids long. With 4 bases clipped from V and 8 bases from J, the junction kept 18 bases outside the gene matches. Germline CDR1 and CDR2: MNHEY and SVGEGT. CDR3 nucleotide sequence: TGTGCCAGCAGTTTTTTCGGACTAGCGAATGTCTTTACATATGAGCAGTTCTTC. It is translated as CASSFFGLANVFTYEQFF.

V gene TRBV9 combines with J gene TRBJ2-6; TRBD1 agrees at 7 bases. Trimming at V came to 4 bases and at J to 0 bases, leaving 1 base not matched to a gene. This CDR3 is built from 15 residues. Germline loops: CDR1 SGDLS, CDR2 YYNGEE. The CDR3 sequence is CASSPGGSGANVLTF. The DNA of the CDR3 is TGTGCCAGCAGCCCAGGGGGCTCTGGGGCCAACGTCCTGACTTTC. The variable domain in full, completed from reference TRBV9 and TRBJ2-6, reads DSGVTQTPKHLITATGQRVTLRCSPRSGDLSVYWYQQSLDQGLQFLIQYYNGEERAKGNILERFSAQQFPDLHSELNLSSLELGDSALYFCASSPGGSGANVLTFGAGSRLTVL.

The V and J genes are TRBV7-2 and TRBJ2-7; 12 bases are shared with TRBD2. The germline CDR1 and CDR2 sequences are SGHTA and FQGNSA. This CDR3 has 13 residues. V was clipped by 5 bases and J by 7 bases; unmatched bases: 3. CDR3 DNA: TGTGCCAGCAGCCTAACTAGCGGGGGGGAGCAGTACGTC. It translates to CASSLTSGGEQYV.

The V and J genes are TRBV28 and TRBJ1-4, with no clear D. Trimming removed 2 bases from V and 7 bases from J, with 2 bases in between. The germline V gene has CDR1 MDHEN and CDR2 SYDVKM. This CDR3 spans 11 amino acids. The chain's CDR3 is CASSLLEKLFF. CDR3 bases: TGTGCCAGCAGTTTACTTGAAAAACTGTTTTTT.

J is TRBJ2-5 and V is TRBV6-5; 9 positions match TRBD1. There are 16 residues in the CDR3. CDR1 and CDR2 from the germline V gene are MNHEY and SVGAGI. V was clipped by 4 bases and J by 5 bases; unmatched bases: 11. The CDR3 loop reads CASSSTGGAGRETQYF. The CDR3 DNA follows: TGTGCCAGCAGTTCCACAGGGGGCGCAGGAAGGGAGACCCAGTACTTC.

The chain recombines TRBV19 with TRBJ1-2, with a weak D call TRBD1 (5 bases). The CDR3 has 13 amino acids. V dropped 5 bases and J dropped 8 bases, with 15 bases sitting between them. The germline V gene encodes CDR1 LNHDA and CDR2 SQIVND (reference sequence). CDR3 in DNA: TGTGCCAGTAGTCTCGTGGGGCAGGAAGGCTACACCTTC. Its translation: CASSLVGQEGYTF. Full variable domain (missing parts from reference TRBV19 and TRBJ1-2): DGGITQSPKYLFRKEGQNVTLSCEQNLNHDAMYWYRQDPGQGLRLIYYSQIVNDFQKGDIAEGYSVSREKKESFPLTVTSAQKNPTAFYLCASSLVGQEGYTFGSGTRLTVV.

The rearrangement uses TRBV5-1 and TRBJ1-5; D may be TRBD1 (6 bases). Trimming cost V 0 bases and J 8 bases, with 9 bases left between them. The germline V gene encodes CDR1 SGHRS and CDR2 YFSETQ. The CDR3 has 13 amino acids. CDR3 amino acids: CASSLEGGKPQHF. CDR3 DNA: TGCGCCAGCAGCTTGGAGGGGGGGAAGCCCCAGCATTTT.

The rearrangement joins TRBV6-2 or TRBV6-3 to TRBJ2-3, with TRBD1 identical over 11 bases. The junction had 8 bases not matched to a gene; V was cut back by 6 bases and J by 0 bases. From germline, CDR1 is MNHEY and CDR2 SVGEGT. CDR3 length: 17 amino acids. CDR3 nucleotides: TGTGCCAGCAGCCCGACCGGGACAGGGGGTAGCACAGATACGCAGTATTTT. Amino acid sequence: CASSPTGTGGSTDTQYF.

The rearrangement joins TRBV11-2 to TRBJ2-5, with a weak D call TRBD1 (5 bases). V was pared by 1 base and J by 5 bases, with 8 bases between. Germline V gives CDR1 SGHAT, CDR2 FQNNGV. This CDR3 has 13 amino acids. For the CDR3, the DNA is TGTGCCAGCAGCTTAGGGGCAGGGGAGACCCAGTACTTC. Its protein is CASSLGAGETQYF.

The CDR3 DNA reads TGTGCCTGGAGAGTACAGGGGGCGGGCGGCTACACCTTC. This translates into CAWRVQGAGGYTF. The chain links TRBV30 to TRBJ1-2, with 9 bases lining up with TRBD1. Germline-derived CDR1 and CDR2 are GTSNPN and SVGIG (reference sequence). Unmatched junction bases numbered 7, after V lost 3 bases and J lost 8 bases. This CDR3 contains 13 residues.